The 31 T cell receptor beta chains given below trace back to one sample, sequenced in a study of blood T cells in healthy people across ages. Combining a sample-barcoded 5' primer with a J-beta primer mix, a second PCR ran for 7 to 11 cycles. TCRdb passed the 5' RACE reads through MiXCR, listing each CDR3 protein once. The table has around 800,000 distinct CDR3 sequences, around 25% seen once. These same data were also listed under a study on T cells of mothers and their children.

Material for sequencing was blood. The source is a boy aged 5-17 years in good health.

V gene TRBV20-1 combines with J gene TRBJ1-6; 8 bases align to TRBD1. The CDR3 contains 15 residues. From germline, CDR1 is DFQATT and CDR2 SNEGSKA (reference sequence). Trimming removed 5 bases from V and 5 bases from J; junction bases left unmatched: 8. The CDR3 region is CSAYPGTGDNSPLHF. DNA for the CDR3: TGCAGTGCTTATCCCGGGACAGGAGATAATTCACCCCTCCACTTT.

The chain combines TRBV2 with TRBJ2-5, with TRBD2 matching 9 bases. The V gene's germline CDR1 is SNHLY and CDR2 FYNNEI. Losses at the gene ends were 8 bases for V and 1 base for J; bases not matched to a gene: 5. CDR3 length: 14 amino acids. CDR3 in DNA: TGTGCCAGCGCTGCGGGGGGGATCCAAGAGACCCAGTACTTC. Translation gives CASAAGGIQETQYF.

The chain has TRBV5-1 and TRBJ1-2, with D unclear. Germline-derived CDR1 and CDR2 are SGHRS and YFSETQ. Trimming removed 1 base from V and 4 bases from J, with 14 bases in between. This CDR3 has 15 residues. The DNA for the CDR3 is TGCGCCAGCAGCTTGAGCTCAGGAGAAATCTATGGCTACACCTTC. Its protein product is CASSLSSGEIYGYTF.

The chain couples TRBV4-1 to TRBJ2-1; D gene ambiguous. The CDR3 sequence is 14 residues long. Looked up from germline, CDR1 is MGHRA and CDR2 is YSYEKL. V gave up 4 bases and J gave up 4 bases, with 11 bases separating them. The CDR3 bases are TGCGCCAGCAGCCCCCCGGACGGTTACAATGAGCAGTTCTTC. Translating gives CASSPPDGYNEQFF.

The sample holds a few counts of this clonotype. The chain recombines TRBV28 with TRBJ1-3; D is perhaps TRBD1 (5 bases). The V gene's germline CDR1 is MDHEN and CDR2 SYDVKM. Trimming stripped 4 bases from V and 0 bases from J, with 13 bases between. This CDR3 has 16 amino acids. This chain's CDR3 is CASSSGTGFSGNTIYF. Written as DNA, the CDR3 is TGTGCCAGCAGTTCCGGGACTGGGTTCTCTGGAAACACCATATATTTT.

The chain recombines TRBV2 with TRBJ1-3; D is undetermined. V was cut by 8 bases and J by 0 bases, with 11 bases left in between. Germline CDR1 and CDR2: SNHLY and FYNNEI. This CDR3 comprises 14 residues. CDR3 amino acids: CASVTESSGNTIYF. CDR3 DNA sequence: TGTGCCAGCGTTACTGAGAGCTCTGGAAACACCATATATTTT.

In this sample, this clonotype turned up once. Compared with germline, one end of the junction differs, possibly owing to a read error. The J gene is TRBJ1-6, the V gene TRBV6-5, with D maybe TRBD1 (5 bases). Looked up from germline, CDR1 is MNHEY and CDR2 is SVGAGI. The CDR3 consists of 16 residues. The CDR3 region is CTSSYSNSGLNSPLHF. The CDR3 coding sequence is TGTACCAGCAGTTACTCGAACTCAGGGCTAAATTCACCCCTCCACTTT.

The chain carries TRBV11-3 and TRBJ2-1; D not certain. The CDR3 is 13 amino acids. V lost 4 bases and J 10 bases, leaving 14 bases between the germline ends. Germline V gives CDR1 SGHNT, CDR2 YENEEA. CDR3 coding DNA: TGTGCCAGCAGCTCTCCATCTACAAGGGAGCAGTTCTTC. Protein: CASSSPSTREQFF.

The chain's CDR3 is CASSLVRGAEAFF. For the CDR3, the DNA is TGTGCCAGCAGCTTAGTACGGGGTGCTGAAGCTTTCTTT. The rearrangement joins TRBV11-2 to TRBJ1-1, with D unresolved. Germline values: CDR1 SGHAT, CDR2 FQNNGV. The CDR3 totals 13 residues. V was trimmed by 1 base and J by 6 bases, leaving 9 bases between them.

The rearrangement uses TRBV27 and TRBJ2-6; 8 bases match TRBD1. The CDR3 consists of 15 residues. Germline lookup yields CDR1 MNHEY and CDR2 SMNVEV (reference sequence). The V and J ends lost 11 bases and 0 bases, in that order; junction bases with no gene match: 6. CDR3 in DNA: TGTGCCGCCCGGGACAGGAGCTCTGGGGCCAACGTCCTGACTTTC. This sequence encodes CAARDRSSGANVLTF.

This rearrangement joins TRBV7-9 to TRBJ1-1; D ambiguous. CDR1 and CDR2 from the germline V gene are SEHNR and FQNEAQ (reference sequence). V was clipped by 5 bases and J by 11 bases, with 15 bases between them. CDR3 length equals 12 residues. This CDR3 is CASSPQTGTAFF. The CDR3 DNA reads as TGTGCCAGCAGCCCTCAGACCGGCACGGCTTTCTTT.

The CDR3 DNA reads as TGTGCCAGCAGGTGGTCCTACGAGCAGTACTTC. Its protein is CASRWSYEQYF. The chain links TRBV2 to TRBJ2-7, with D hard to call. Germline V gene data show CDR1 as SNHLY and CDR2 as FYNNEI. The CDR3 is 11 residues long. V dropped 6 bases and J dropped 1 base, with 4 bases sitting between them. Variable domain in full (rest from reference TRBV2 and TRBJ2-7): EPEVTQTPSHQVTQMGQEVILRCVPISNHLYFYWYRQILGQKVEFLVSFYNNEISEKSEIFDDQFSVERPDGSNFTLKIRSTKLEDSAMYFCASRWSYEQYFGPGTRLTVT.

The chain links TRBV15 to TRBJ2-3, with no clear D. The CDR3 covers 14 residues. V lost 5 bases and J lost 0, with 9 bases in between. Germline CDR1 is LNHNV and CDR2 is YYDKDF (reference sequence). CDR3: CATSAKASTDTQYF. The CDR3 DNA reads TGTGCCACCAGCGCAAAAGCGAGCACAGATACGCAGTATTTT.

The V gene is TRBV11-3, the J gene TRBJ1-1; D may be TRBD1 (5 bases). V was cut by 4 bases and J by 5 bases, with 11 bases left in between. CDR1 and CDR2 from the germline V gene are SGHNT and YENEEA. The CDR3 contains 13 residues. The CDR3 region has the DNA TGTGCCAGCAGCTCGGGACGAAAAACTGAAGCTTTCTTT. Translation gives CASSSGRKTEAFF.

This clonotype came up a few times. The chain has TRBV20-1 and TRBJ2-4; D uncertain. This CDR3 is 13 amino acids long. The V gene's germline CDR1 is DFQATT and CDR2 SNEGSKA (reference sequence). V was shortened by 3 bases and J by 8 bases, with 14 bases between the two germline ends. The CDR3 protein is CSASWSFMDIQYF. The CDR3 DNA sequence: TGCAGTGCTAGTTGGTCTTTTATGGACATTCAGTACTTC.

This clonotype was detected a few times. J is TRBJ2-7 and V is TRBV20-1; TRBD2 aligns across 9 bases. CDR3 length equals 14 residues. Germline assignment: CDR1 DFQATT and CDR2 SNEGSKA (reference sequence). The V and J ends lost 5 bases and 1 base, in that order; junction bases with no gene match: 6. CDR3 sequence (DNA): TGCAGTGCTCGCTTAGCGGGGGTATCCTACGAGCAGTACTTC. Translation gives CSARLAGVSYEQYF.

V is TRBV28 and J is TRBJ2-3, with 9 bases aligning to TRBD2. Germline V gene data show CDR1 as MDHEN and CDR2 as SYDVKM. The junction had 10 bases not matched to a gene; V was cut back by 6 bases and J by 0 bases. This CDR3 has 17 residues. Here the CDR3 DNA reads TGTGCCAGCAGCGAGGGCGGGGGGGCCCCTAGCACAGATACGCAGTATTTT. The encoded protein is CASSEGGGAPSTDTQYF.

This clonotype showed up many times. The V gene is TRBV2, the J gene TRBJ2-3, with TRBD1 identical over 8 bases. The CDR3 length is 15 residues. J lost 2 bases, V lost 6 bases, and 7 bases had no gene match. Germline V gene lookup returns CDR1 SNHLY and CDR2 FYNNEI. DNA of the CDR3: TGTGCCAGCAGACAGGGACAGGCGTACACAGATACGCAGTATTTT. Its translation is CASRQGQAYTDTQYF. The full variable domain, completed using reference TRBV2 and TRBJ2-3, is EPEVTQTPSHQVTQMGQEVILRCVPISNHLYFYWYRQILGQKVEFLVSFYNNEISEKSEIFDDQFSVERPDGSNFTLKIRSTKLEDSAMYFCASRQGQAYTDTQYFGPGTRLTVL.

This clonotype was counted between two and nine times. The rearrangement links TRBV9 to TRBJ1-5; D may be TRBD1 (5 bases). CDR3 size: 14 residues. V shed 3 bases and J shed 7 bases, with 14 bases lying between them. CDR1 SGDLS and CDR2 YYNGEE come from the germline V gene. The CDR3, as DNA: TGTGCCAGCAGCGGGGGTGGGGGGTCCCAGCCCCAGCATTTT. Translated, it gives CASSGGGGSQPQHF. Variable domain in full (rest from reference TRBV9 and TRBJ1-5): DSGVTQTPKHLITATGQRVTLRCSPRSGDLSVYWYQQSLDQGLQFLIQYYNGEERAKGNILERFSAQQFPDLHSELNLSSLELGDSALYFCASSGGGGSQPQHFGDGTRLSIL.

The sample holds a few counts of this clonotype. This sequence joins TRBV9 and TRBJ2-1; a weak D match, TRBD2 (6 bases). Germline assignment: CDR1 SGDLS and CDR2 YYNGEE. The CDR3 contains 15 residues. The V and J ends lost 4 bases and 7 bases respectively, with 18 bases between them. The CDR3 nucleotides read TGTGCCAGCAGCCCTCGACTAGACCCACGTAATGAGCAGTTCTTC. Amino acid sequence: CASSPRLDPRNEQFF.

Only a few counts were recorded for this clonotype. The chain carries TRBV9 and TRBJ2-7; D unclear. The CDR3 length is 14 residues. Per the germline V gene, CDR1 is SGDLS and CDR2 is YYNGEE. Between the trimmed V and J ends, which lost 4 bases and 2 bases, there was a span of 13 bases. The CDR3 nucleotides read TGTGCCAGCAGCACTTCCTCCTCGACCTACGAGCAGTACTTC. It specifies CASSTSSSTYEQYF.

The rearrangement links TRBV7-3 to TRBJ2-1; 10 bases are a match to TRBD2. The V gene end was trimmed by 1 base and the J gene end by 7 bases; junction bases not matched to a gene: 7. The CDR3 is 16 residues long. Per germline, CDR1 SGHTA and CDR2 FQGTGA. CDR3 bases: TGTGCCAGCAGCTTAAAGAGCGGGGGGGCCGAGAATGAGCAGTTCTTC. Residues: CASSLKSGGAENEQFF.

In its sample, this clonotype was seen a few times. J is TRBJ2-1 and V is TRBV7-3, with no clear D. Trimming shortened V by 2 bases and J by 6 bases, and 8 bases separated the two germline ends. The CDR3 length is 13 residues. The V gene's germline CDR1 is SGHTA and CDR2 FQGTGA. CDR3 sequence reads: CASSLELGNEQFF. The DNA of the CDR3 is TGTGCCAGCAGCTTAGAGTTAGGCAATGAGCAGTTCTTC.

In this sample, this clonotype turned up many times. V usage is TRBV12-3 or TRBV12-4 and J usage is TRBJ2-6; D remains ambiguous. Deletions cut 4 bases from V and 0 bases from J, with 1 base between. This CDR3 region has 13 residues. CDR3: CASSSSGANVLTF. In DNA form, the CDR3 reads TGTGCCAGCAGTTCCTCTGGGGCCAACGTCCTGACTTTC.

This chain links TRBV15 with TRBJ1-2; 7 nucleotides match TRBD1. Germline lookup yields CDR1 LNHNV and CDR2 YYDKDF (reference sequence). The CDR3 totals 13 residues. Trimming took 5 bases from V and 7 from J; bases not matched to a gene: 7. This chain's CDR3 is CATSPTGMGGYTF. CDR3 DNA sequence: TGTGCCACCAGCCCGACAGGGATGGGTGGCTACACCTTC.

The chain uses TRBV2 and TRBJ1-5; TRBD1 matches 10 bases. V was clipped by 6 bases and J by 4 bases; unmatched bases: 3. The CDR3 has 14 amino acids. Germline V gene sequence: CDR1 SNHLY, CDR2 FYNNEI. CDR3 nucleotide sequence: TGTGCCAGCAGCTGGGACAGGGGAAATCAGCCCCAGCATTTT. Translated: CASSWDRGNQPQHF.

This chain links TRBV19 with TRBJ1-5, with TRBD1 as a possible D gene (6 bases). Germline CDR1 reads LNHDA; CDR2 reads SQIVND (reference sequence). V was shortened by 7 bases and J by 0 bases, with 13 bases between the two germline ends. The CDR3 spans 15 residues. The CDR3 spells CASNSRGDSNQPQHF. The CDR3 bases are TGTGCCAGTAACTCAAGGGGGGATAGCAATCAGCCCCAGCATTTT.

The CDR3 nucleotides are TGCAGCGCAACAGAGACCCAGTACTTC. Translated, it gives CSATETQYF. The chain employs TRBV29-1 and TRBJ2-5; D call uncertain. V lost 7 bases and J lost 4, with 4 bases in between. CDR3 size: 9 residues. CDR1 is SQVTM, CDR2 ANQGSEA, per germline.

This chain uses TRBV18 with TRBJ2-4; 10 nucleotides align to TRBD1. J gave up 2 bases and V 5 bases, and 9 bases lay outside the gene matches. The CDR3 is 17 amino acids. Germline assignment: CDR1 KGHSH and CDR2 LQKENI. The CDR3 loop is CASSSQTGGWTKNIQYF. The CDR3 DNA follows: TGTGCCAGCTCATCCCAGACAGGGGGCTGGACCAAAAACATTCAGTACTTC.

The chain has TRBV12-3 or TRBV12-4 and TRBJ1-5; D is uncertain. The ends were cut back, 3 bases at V and 7 bases at J, with 10 bases in the middle. CDR3 length: 13 residues. CDR3 DNA: TGTGCCAGCAGTTTTTTCAACCTGCAGCCCCAGCATTTT. This encodes CASSFFNLQPQHF.

The chain joins TRBV5-1 to TRBJ1-4; possibly TRBD1 for D (6 bases). V was pared by 3 bases and J by 5 bases, with 14 bases between. The CDR3 sequence is 15 residues long. Germline CDR1 and CDR2: SGHRS and YFSETQ. The CDR3 loop reads CASSSSGERNEKLFF. CDR3 DNA: TGCGCCAGCAGCTCTTCAGGGGAGCGAAATGAAAAACTGTTTTTT.